Following are 20 T cell receptor beta chains from one sample sequenced in a study of T cell responses to AZD1222 COVID-19 vaccine. Clones were sequenced by immunoSEQ multiplex PCR, and TCRdb holds only the in-frame ones, with some missing. In the table there are roughly 100,000 clones, 90% of which are singletons. Sequences were derived from peripheral blood, sampled on day 0 of AZD1222 vaccination. These receptors were obtained from an adult in good health.

The chain joins TRBV7-2 to TRBJ2-1, with TRBD2 identical over 7 bases. Germline V gene lookup returns CDR1 SGHTA and CDR2 FQGNSA. The CDR3 has 15 residues. V lost 2 bases, J lost 0 bases, and 1 base stayed unmatched. CDR3 protein: CASSLLAASYNEQFF. As DNA, the CDR3 is TGTGCCAGCAGCTTACTAGCGGCCTCCTACAATGAGCAGTTCTTC.

V and J are TRBV5-1 and TRBJ2-7; unclear D gene. Trimming pared 3 bases from V and 1 base from J, leaving 14 bases between. The CDR3 is made up of 15 amino acids. Germline CDR1 is SGHRS and CDR2 is YFSETQ. The CDR3 nucleotides read TGCGCCAGCAGCTCTCTCCCGGGCCCATCCTACGAGCAGTACTTC. Translation gives CASSSLPGPSYEQYF.

The chain joins TRBV19 to TRBJ1-5; TRBD1 might be the D (6 bases). V lost 7 bases and J lost 0, with 13 bases in between. CDR3 length equals 15 residues. Germline assignment: CDR1 LNHDA and CDR2 SQIVND (reference sequence). DNA of the CDR3: TGTGCCAGTATCGGAACAGGGCGTAGCAATCAGCCCCAGCATTTT. Protein product: CASIGTGRSNQPQHF.

This chain joins TRBV6-2 or TRBV6-3 and TRBJ2-7, with D possibly matching TRBD2 (5 bases). Looked up from germline, CDR1 is MNHEY and CDR2 is SVGEGT. The V and J ends lost 5 bases and 3 bases respectively, with 5 bases between them. This CDR3 contains 11 residues. The CDR3: CASSGLYEQYF. CDR3 DNA: TGTGCCAGCAGTGGACTCTACGAGCAGTACTTC.

The rearrangement joins TRBV4-1 to TRBJ1-2; D might be TRBD1 (5 bases). This CDR3 has 16 residues. Trimming took 1 base from V and 4 from J, leaving 16 bases between them. Germline V gene lookup returns CDR1 MGHRA and CDR2 YSYEKL. CDR3 loop: CASSQAGQGAVYGYTF. The DNA for the CDR3 is TGCGCCAGCAGCCAAGCGGGCCAGGGTGCGGTCTATGGCTACACCTTC.

This clone was found once. The genes are TRBV19 and TRBJ2-7, with 8 bases that match TRBD2. Germline CDR1 is LNHDA and CDR2 is SQIVND (reference sequence). Trimming cost V 0 bases and J 7 bases; bases outside gene matches: 8. The CDR3 covers 15 residues. CDR3 in DNA: TGTGCCAGTAGTATAGATACGGGAGGGCCGGGGGAGCAGTACTTC. This translates into CASSIDTGGPGEQYF.

The sample holds one count of this clone. The chain carries TRBV28 and TRBJ1-1; no definite D call. Germline lookup yields CDR1 MDHEN and CDR2 SYDVKM. Trimming removed 3 bases from V and 11 bases from J, with 10 bases in between. The CDR3 runs to 11 residues. In nucleotides, the CDR3 is TGTGCCAGCAGTTTCCTTACAAGGGCTTTCTTT. It codes for CASSFLTRAFF. Using reference TRBV28 and TRBJ1-1 for the parts outside the CDR3, the full variable domain is DVKVTQSSRYLVKRTGEKVFLECVQDMDHENMFWYRQDPGLGLRLIYFSYDVKMKEKGDIPEGYSVSREKKERFSLILESASTNQTSMYLCASSFLTRAFFGQGTRLTVV.

J is TRBJ2-7 and V is TRBV7-3, with 9 bases fitting TRBD1. From germline, CDR1 is SGHTA and CDR2 FQGTGA. The CDR3 is 16 residues long. The junction had 10 bases not matched to a gene; V was cut back by 0 bases and J by 7 bases. This CDR3 is CASSLTAGAGQGEQYF. The CDR3 DNA sequence: TGTGCCAGCAGCTTAACCGCCGGAGCGGGACAGGGAGAGCAGTACTTC.

The CDR3 DNA follows: TGTGCCAGCAGCGATAGCGGGAGGACAAGAAGGGGCGGGGAGCTGTTTTTT. Amino acids: CASSDSGRTRRGGELFF. The chain has TRBV9 and TRBJ2-2, with 10 bases that match TRBD2. Germline loops: CDR1 SGDLS, CDR2 YYNGEE. J gave up 7 bases and V 3 bases, and 12 bases lay outside the gene matches. This CDR3 spans 17 amino acids.

The chain carries TRBV7-8 and TRBJ1-6; the D gene is possibly TRBD1 (6 bases). This CDR3 is built from 14 residues. CDR1 and CDR2 from the germline V gene are SGHVS and FQNEAQ. The V end lost 1 base, the J end lost 9 bases, and 10 bases lay between the germline ends. In nucleotides, the CDR3 is TGTGCCAGCAGCTTAGGGACAGAGGGTTCACCCCTCCACTTT. This gives the protein CASSLGTEGSPLHF. Using reference TRBV7-8 and TRBJ1-6 for the parts outside the CDR3, the full variable domain is GAGVSQSPRYKVAKRGQDVALRCDPISGHVSLFWYQQALGQGPEFLTYFQNEAQLDKSGLPSDRFFAERPEGSVSTLKIQRTQQEDSAVYLCASSLGTEGSPLHFGNGTRLTVT.

The chain has TRBV24-1 and TRBJ2-1; D remains ambiguous. Germline V gene sequence: CDR1 KGHDR, CDR2 SFDVKD. The CDR3 consists of 13 residues. With 7 bases removed from V and 5 bases from J, the gap between germline ends came to 11 bases. The CDR3 DNA sequence: TGTGCCACCAGGGCCAATAAGGACAATGAGCAGTTCTTC. Amino acid sequence: CATRANKDNEQFF.

The chain couples TRBV7-8 to TRBJ2-1, with 11 bases matching TRBD2. J lost 9 bases, V lost 5 bases, and 9 bases had no gene match. Germline CDR1 and CDR2: SGHVS and FQNEAQ. CDR3 length equals 15 residues. The CDR3 sequence: CASSLPGTSGSEQFF. The CDR3 DNA sequence: TGTGCCAGCAGCCTACCCGGGACTAGCGGAAGTGAGCAGTTCTTC.

The chain has TRBV4-3 and TRBJ1-1; tentative D call: TRBD1 (6 bases). The germline V gene encodes CDR1 LGHNA and CDR2 YSLEER. Trimming removed 1 base from V and 3 bases from J, with 15 bases in between. The CDR3 consists of 16 residues. CDR3 residues: CASSQGSTGAYTEAFF. CDR3 sequence (DNA): TGCGCCAGCAGCCAAGGAAGCACGGGGGCGTACACTGAAGCTTTCTTT.

This sequence joins TRBV14 and TRBJ2-5; D gene uncertain. V lost 2 bases to trimming and J lost 1 base, with 8 bases between them. Looked up from germline, CDR1 is SGHDN and CDR2 is FVKESK. The CDR3 is 14 residues long. The CDR3 loop reads CASSQSGFQETQYF. CDR3 DNA sequence: TGTGCCAGCAGCCAATCTGGCTTCCAAGAGACCCAGTACTTC.

This chain uses TRBV5-6 with TRBJ2-7; 8 positions match TRBD1. Germline loops: CDR1 SGHDT, CDR2 YYEEEE. Germline trimming cut 4 bases from V and 4 bases from J; bases unmatched to any gene: 10. The CDR3 is 15 residues long. CDR3 protein: CASSRARGPTYEQYF. CDR3 nucleotide sequence: TGTGCCAGCAGCCGGGCCAGGGGGCCTACTTACGAGCAGTACTTC. Combining the CDR3 with reference TRBV5-6 and TRBJ2-7 gives the whole variable domain DAGVTQSPTHLIKTRGQQVTLRCSPKSGHDTVSWYQQALGQGPQFIFQYYEEEERQRGNFPDRFSGHQFPNYSSELNVNALLLGDSALYLCASSRARGPTYEQYFGPGTRLTVT.

V and J are TRBV19 and TRBJ2-1; D may be TRBD2 (6 bases). The ends were cut back, 3 bases at V and 10 bases at J, with 7 bases in the middle. The CDR3 length is 11 residues. From germline, CDR1 is LNHDA and CDR2 SQIVND (reference sequence). CDR3 DNA sequence: TGTGCCAGTAGTATGGACTACGAGCAGTTCTTC. Protein sequence: CASSMDYEQFF.

This chain joins TRBV28 and TRBJ1-5; no reliable D call. Per germline, CDR1 MDHEN and CDR2 SYDVKM. The germline V and J ends were trimmed by 7 bases and 0 bases, with 13 bases remaining between them. The CDR3 has 15 residues. The CDR3 DNA follows: TGTGCCAGCACCCTAAACGCAGATAGCAATCAGCCCCAGCATTTT. Protein: CASTLNADSNQPQHF.

The chain combines TRBV19 with TRBJ2-6; D call uncertain. There are 16 residues in the CDR3. Germline V gene data show CDR1 as LNHDA and CDR2 as SQIVND (reference sequence). With 6 bases removed from V and 2 bases from J, the gap between germline ends came to 14 bases. CDR3 DNA: TGTGCCAGTAGCCCTACAATGACCCCTGGGGCCAACGTCCTGACTTTC. This codes for CASSPTMTPGANVLTF.

This chain connects TRBV27 to TRBJ2-7; TRBD1 matches 7 bases. Looked up from germline, CDR1 is MNHEY and CDR2 is SMNVEV (reference sequence). CDR3 size: 16 residues. V shed 0 bases and J 3 bases; nucleotides not matched to a gene: 8. CDR3: CASSLSFGTALYEQYF. The CDR3 nucleotides read TGTGCCAGCAGTTTATCGTTCGGGACAGCTCTCTACGAGCAGTACTTC.

The chain joins TRBV9 to TRBJ2-2; D remains ambiguous. The CDR3 runs 13 residues. Germline V lookup: CDR1 SGDLS, CDR2 YYNGEE. V lost 3 bases and J 8 bases, leaving 11 bases between the germline ends. CDR3 nucleotide sequence: TGTGCCAGCAGCGCCGAGGTTATTGGGGAGCTGTTTTTT. Protein: CASSAEVIGELFF.